The sequence of this T cell receptor (beta chain) was determined in a study of cytomegalovirus exposure and HLA in healthy donors. PCR amplification relied on 60 Vbeta primers (plus 13 Jbeta primers). The data were produced by immunoSEQ multiplex PCR, yet TCRdb's version contains in-frame clones alone and is incomplete. The sample contains approximately 250,000 clones, around 80% of which appear only once. This clone has more than one count but fewer than ten. What it recognizes is unknown. Whole-study findings and limits: Some TCR beta chains (164 of them) were listed as cytomegalovirus-associated. TRBV6-2, TRBV6-3 and other indistinguishable V segments were excluded.

Looked up from germline, CDR1 is SNHLY and CDR2 is FYNNEI. With V trimmed by 6 bases and J by 2 bases, 3 bases remained unmatched. The CDR3 consists of 15 residues. The TCR comes from a boy between 10 and 17 years old in good health and CMV-seronegative. The specimen sequenced was PBMCs. V is TRBV2 and J is TRBJ1-5, with 11 bases fitting TRBD1. Written as DNA, the CDR3 is TGTGCCAGCAGCGGGACAGGGGGACGCAATCAGCCCCAGCATTTT. This sequence encodes CASSGTGGRNQPQHF.